This TCR beta chain emerged from a study of PD-L1 blockade in urothelial cancer. Study-wide background: Blood was tested 3 weeks (second dose) and 6 weeks into treatment. A median blood sample held roughly 150,000 T cells and 75,000 to 85,000 unique TCRs.

Synthetic spike-ins, TCR analog templates, were added into each PCR. This table comes from immunoSEQ multiplex PCR, and its TCRdb copy is limited to in-frame clones, with some not included. The table includes about 35,000 clones, approximately 80% detected once. The CDR3 runs 17 residues. Between the trimmed V and J ends, which lost 0 bases and 2 bases, there was a span of 16 bases. The germline V gene encodes CDR1 SGHTA and CDR2 FQGTGA. Findings and limits, study-wide: Durable benefit was linked to greater 3-week expansion of tumor-associated blood clones.

A word on this clone: Its specificity is not known.

The specimen was PBMCs, collected around atezolizumab (anti-PD-L1) treatment. This rearrangement joins TRBV7-3 to TRBJ2-5; a possible D gene is TRBD2 (5 bases). This sequence was found in a man in his 70s with urothelial cancer. The CDR3 sequence is CASSLTATTGIQETQYF. The CDR3 DNA reads TGTGCCAGCAGCTTAACTGCTACAACCGGGATTCAAGAGACCCAGTACTTC. Looking up the rest from reference TRBV7-3 and TRBJ2-5 gives the full variable domain: GAGVSQTPSNKVTEKGKYVELRCDPISGHTALYWYRQSLGQGPEFLIYFQGTGAADDSGLPNDRFFAVRPEGSVSTLKIQRTERGDSAVYLCASSLTATTGIQETQYFGPGTRLLVL.